A single sample is the source of the 15 T cell receptor beta chains below, sequenced in a study of monozygotic twins with cystic fibrosis. Generated by immunoSEQ multiplex PCR, the TCRdb table keeps only in-frame clones and is missing some. This sample has around 27,000 clones, with 95% to 97% found just once. Input material: blood. Every receptor here comes from a girl aged 2-10 years with cystic fibrosis.

This clone was seen a single time. This chain joins TRBV7-7 and TRBJ2-5; 10 bases agree with TRBD1. V dropped 5 bases and J dropped 3; count of bases not matched to a gene: 3. Germline CDR1 SSHAT, CDR2 FNYEAQ (reference sequence). CDR3 length equals 14 residues. In DNA form, the CDR3 reads TGTGCCAGCAGCGCCGGGACAGGGGAAGAGACCCAGTACTTC. Translation: CASSAGTGEETQYF.

This clone has a single count. The gene calls are TRBV6-6 and TRBJ1-1; D uncertain. CDR1 and CDR2 from the germline V gene are MNHNY and SVGAGI (reference sequence). Trimming removed 10 bases at V and 0 bases at J, with 3 bases between. This CDR3 comprises 10 residues. The CDR3 DNA reads TGTGCCACCCTGAACACTGAAGCTTTCTTT. It translates to CATLNTEAFF.

The J gene is TRBJ2-1, the V gene TRBV4-1; D unresolved. The CDR3 totals 13 residues. In germline, CDR1 is MGHRA, CDR2 YSYEKL. Trimming left V 0 bases short and J 7 bases short, with 7 bases between. Here the CDR3 reads CASSQERGNEQFF. Written as DNA, the CDR3 is TGCGCCAGCAGCCAAGAAAGAGGTAATGAGCAGTTCTTC.

The V gene is TRBV6-1, the J gene TRBJ2-1; the match to TRBD1 covers 8 bases. This CDR3 contains 14 residues. The germline V gene encodes CDR1 MNHNS and CDR2 SASEGT. V was clipped by 6 bases and J by 2 bases; unmatched bases: 3. Here the CDR3 reads CASSGTGPYNEQFF. The CDR3 DNA reads as TGTGCCAGCAGCGGGACAGGTCCCTACAATGAGCAGTTCTTC.

The V call is TRBV5-1, the J call TRBJ2-7; D ambiguous. The CDR3 runs 11 residues. Germline loops: CDR1 SGHRS, CDR2 YFSETQ. The V and J ends lost 5 bases and 2 bases respectively, with 5 bases between them. The CDR3 DNA sequence: TGCGCCAGCAGGTCAGCCTACGAGCAGTACTTC. This encodes CASRSAYEQYF.

The chain carries TRBV27 and TRBJ1-2; no clear D gene. The CDR3 is made up of 15 amino acids. Germline CDR1 MNHEY, CDR2 SMNVEV (reference sequence). The V gene lost 0 bases and the J gene lost 6 bases, with 14 bases spanning the gap. Here the CDR3 reads CASSLSYISGHGYTF. The CDR3 DNA reads TGTGCCAGCAGTTTATCTTACATCTCCGGACATGGCTACACCTTC.

The chain recombines TRBV7-2 with TRBJ2-7; 12 nucleotides match TRBD2. This CDR3 is 14 amino acids long. Germline V CDR1 and CDR2: SGHTA, FQGNSA. Trimming took 5 bases from V and 5 from J; bases not matched to a gene: 4. The CDR3 DNA follows: TGTGCCAGCAGCCGCCGACTAGCGGGAGACGAGCAGTACTTC. Amino acids: CASSRRLAGDEQYF.

This rearrangement joins TRBV10-3 to TRBJ1-2; no clear D. The germline gives CDR1 ENHRY, CDR2 SYGVKD. Trimming removed 5 bases at V and 0 bases at J, with 7 bases between. The CDR3 length is 13 residues. CDR3 region: CAISSGSNYGYTF. CDR3 nucleotides: TGTGCCATCAGTTCGGGGTCTAACTATGGCTACACCTTC.

V usage is TRBV7-9 and J usage is TRBJ2-5; D is possibly TRBD1 (6 bases). The V end was cut by 2 bases, the J end by 5 bases, with 12 bases between. CDR3 length: 14 residues. Germline CDR1 and CDR2: SEHNR and FQNEAQ (reference sequence). In DNA, the CDR3 is TGTGCCAGCAGCTTACTGATGCAGGGGGAGACCCAGTACTTC. This codes for CASSLLMQGETQYF.

The chain has TRBV28 and TRBJ2-7; perhaps D is TRBD1 or TRBD2 (5 bases each). Germline lookup yields CDR1 MDHEN and CDR2 SYDVKM. V was clipped by 2 bases and J by 0 bases, with 11 bases between them. This CDR3 has 15 amino acids. The CDR3 loop reads CASSLTGALSYEQYF. CDR3 sequence (DNA): TGTGCCAGCAGTTTAACCGGGGCCCTCTCCTACGAGCAGTACTTC.

The V call is TRBV27, the J call TRBJ2-1, with 15 bases fitting TRBD2. The germline CDR1 and CDR2 sequences are MNHEY and SMNVEV (reference sequence). The ends lost 4 bases at V and 9 bases at J; junction bases unmatched: 7. CDR3 length: 16 amino acids. CDR3 sequence reads: CASSYGTSGGSGEQFF. The DNA for the CDR3 is TGTGCCAGCAGTTACGGGACTAGCGGGGGGTCGGGTGAGCAGTTCTTC.

The chain couples TRBV7-3 to TRBJ2-4; 9 bases align to TRBD2. J gave up 0 bases and V 2 bases, and 5 bases lay outside the gene matches. This CDR3 is built from 17 residues. Per the germline V gene, CDR1 is SGHTA and CDR2 is FQGTGA. CDR3 region: CASSLVSSGVAKNIQYF. The CDR3 region has the DNA TGTGCCAGCAGCTTAGTGTCTAGCGGGGTAGCCAAAAACATTCAGTACTTC.

CDR3 sequence: CASSSSRGLNTEAFF. The CDR3 DNA reads TGTGCCAGTAGTAGTTCCAGGGGACTGAACACTGAAGCTTTCTTT. The chain is built from TRBV19 and TRBJ1-1, with D perhaps matching TRBD1 (6 bases). The V end lost 4 bases, the J end lost 0 bases, and 12 bases lay between the germline ends. Germline loops: CDR1 LNHDA, CDR2 SQIVND (reference sequence). The CDR3 runs to 15 residues.

The chain is built from TRBV2 and TRBJ1-5; a weak D match, TRBD1 (6 bases). From germline, CDR1 is SNHLY and CDR2 FYNNEI. The CDR3 sequence is 12 residues long. Deletions cut 8 bases from V and 7 bases from J, with 12 bases between. The CDR3 coding sequence is TGTGCCAGCGGTACAGGGACGCAGCCCCAGCATTTT. Its translation is CASGTGTQPQHF.

This clone showed up just once. The gene calls are TRBV5-1 and TRBJ2-7; D is unresolved. Trimming took 0 bases from V and 3 from J, leaving 1 base between them. CDR1 and CDR2 from the germline V gene are SGHRS and YFSETQ. The CDR3 length is 11 residues. Written as DNA, the CDR3 is TGCGCCAGCAGCTTGGACTACGAGCAGTACTTC. Translation: CASSLDYEQYF.